These 9 T cell receptor beta chains share one sample of origin, sequenced in a study of early T cells in non-severe SARS-CoV-2 infection. Via MiXCR, TCRdb re-called the 5' RACE reads, giving one row per CDR3 protein. The table shows approximately 30,000 distinct CDR3 sequences, with around 6.8% occurring only once. The sequencing here drew on whole blood, taken at baseline. These receptors all come from an adult who was a healthcare worker with PCR-confirmed SARS-CoV-2 infection or an uninfected control (not recorded which).

J is TRBJ2-2 and V is TRBV7-9, with no clear D. The V gene's germline CDR1 is SEHNR and CDR2 FQNEAQ (reference sequence). Trimming stripped 0 bases from V and 1 base from J, with 6 bases between. The CDR3 has 15 residues. Here the CDR3 reads CASSLARLNTGELFF. DNA for the CDR3: TGTGCCAGCAGCTTAGCTCGTCTGAACACCGGGGAGCTGTTTTTT.

This rearrangement joins TRBV7-3 to TRBJ2-2, with 10 bases lining up with TRBD1. Trimming at V came to 5 bases and at J to 6 bases, leaving 3 bases not matched to a gene. The CDR3 loop spans 14 amino acids. Germline lookup yields CDR1 SGHTA and CDR2 FQGTGA. The CDR3 is CASSQGTGAGELFF. DNA for the CDR3: TGTGCCAGCAGCCAAGGGACAGGGGCCGGGGAGCTGTTTTTT.

This clonotype turned up a few times. A junction boundary mismatches the germline segment, possibly from a read error. The chain combines TRBV20-1 with TRBJ2-1; possibly TRBD2 for D (5 bases). The CDR3 contains 13 residues. Germline-derived CDR1 and CDR2 are DFQATT and SNEGSKA (reference sequence). CDR3 loop: CGGRATLRNEQFF. The CDR3 DNA sequence: TGTGGAGGTAGGGCCACGTTAAGGAATGAGCAGTTCTTC.

There are many counts of this clonotype. This chain links TRBV6-1 with TRBJ1-1; D gene uncertain. V was clipped by 0 bases and J by 4 bases, with 15 bases between them. This CDR3 region has 16 residues. Germline V gene sequence: CDR1 MNHNS, CDR2 SASEGT. The CDR3 region has the DNA TGTGCCAGCAGTGAAGCAACAGTGGCAGGTCGCACTGAAGCTTTCTTT. Its translation: CASSEATVAGRTEAFF.

The chain is built from TRBV28 and TRBJ2-7, with D perhaps matching TRBD1 (5 bases). The germline gives CDR1 MDHEN, CDR2 SYDVKM. The CDR3 runs 12 residues. V lost 5 bases and J 12 bases, leaving 17 bases between the germline ends. CDR3: CASSPQRRVVYF. In nucleotides, the CDR3 is TGTGCCAGCAGTCCCCAACGCAGGGTGGTGTACTTC.

The sample holds many counts of this clonotype. The gene calls are TRBV30 and TRBJ1-6; 9 bases line up with TRBD1. Germline V lookup: CDR1 GTSNPN, CDR2 SVGIG (reference sequence). The V gene end was trimmed by 8 bases and the J gene end by 9 bases; junction bases not matched to a gene: 11. This CDR3 region has 14 residues. This CDR3 is CAGDRGQGGSPLHF. The DNA of the CDR3 is TGTGCCGGGGACCGGGGACAGGGTGGTTCACCCCTCCACTTT.

In its sample, this clonotype was seen a few times. CDR3 sequence reads: CATSPTLSNYGYTF. CDR3 DNA sequence: TGTGCCACCTCCCCGACCTTATCTAACTATGGCTACACCTTC. The chain couples TRBV19 to TRBJ1-2; the D is unclear. Trimming removed 10 bases at V and 0 bases at J, with 15 bases between. This CDR3 has 14 amino acids. The germline V gene has CDR1 LNHDA and CDR2 SQIVND (reference sequence). The variable domain in full, completed from reference TRBV19 and TRBJ1-2, reads DGGITQSPKYLFRKEGQNVTLSCEQNLNHDAMYWYRQDPGQGLRLIYYSQIVNDFQKGDIAEGYSVSREKKESFPLTVTSAQKNPTAFYLCATSPTLSNYGYTFGSGTRLTVV.

This clonotype showed up many times. The chain links TRBV5-5 to TRBJ2-2; D is possibly TRBD1 (5 bases). The V gene lost 0 bases and the J gene lost 6 bases, with 12 bases spanning the gap. The CDR3 length is 15 residues. The germline CDR1 and CDR2 sequences are SGHKS and YYEKEE (reference sequence). The CDR3, as DNA: TGTGCCAGCAGCTTGGAGGCAGGGAAGTCCGGGGAGCTGTTTTTT. This encodes CASSLEAGKSGELFF.

This clonotype came up a few times. The J gene is TRBJ2-1, the V gene TRBV2, with a tentative D call TRBD1 (6 bases). Between the trimmed V and J ends, which lost 7 bases and 1 base, there was a span of 11 bases. Germline V gene sequence: CDR1 SNHLY, CDR2 FYNNEI. CDR3 length: 14 amino acids. The CDR3: CASNIGGSYNEQFF. In nucleotides, the CDR3 is TGTGCCAGCAACATAGGGGGATCCTACAATGAGCAGTTCTTC.